This T cell receptor beta chain was identified during a study of blood T cell repertoires in COVID-19. Whole-study context: T cells, B-cell-depleted T cells, or PBMCs supplied cDNA or gDNA.

The protocol was immunoSEQ multiplex PCR, while the TCRdb copy is restricted to in-frame clones and leaves out a portion. This sample carries around 42,000 clones, approximately 86% of them seen once, and the ten largest clones take 55% to 60%. The germline gives CDR1 MNHNS, CDR2 SASEGT. Trimming shortened V by 2 bases and J by 5 bases, and 7 bases separated the two germline ends. The CDR3 is made up of 13 amino acids. The material sequenced was peripheral blood. The chain carries TRBV6-1 and TRBJ2-1, with D perhaps TRBD2 (5 bases). This TCR derives from a man between 65 and 80 years old with acute or convalescent COVID-19. The CDR3 nucleotides read TGTGCCAGCAGTGAATGGCGGGACAATGAGCAGTTCTTC. Residues: CASSEWRDNEQFF.